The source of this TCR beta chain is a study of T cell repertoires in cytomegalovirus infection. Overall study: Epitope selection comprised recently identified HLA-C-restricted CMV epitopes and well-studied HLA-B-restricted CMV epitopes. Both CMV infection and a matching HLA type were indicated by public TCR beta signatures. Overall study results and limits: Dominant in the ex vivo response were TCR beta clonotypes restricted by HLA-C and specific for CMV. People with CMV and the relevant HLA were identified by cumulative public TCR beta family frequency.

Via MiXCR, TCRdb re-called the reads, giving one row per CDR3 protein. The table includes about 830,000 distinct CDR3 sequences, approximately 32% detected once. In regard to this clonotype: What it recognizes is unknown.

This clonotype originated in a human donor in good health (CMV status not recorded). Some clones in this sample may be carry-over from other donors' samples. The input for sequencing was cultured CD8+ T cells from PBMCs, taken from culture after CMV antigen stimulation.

The CDR3 region is CASSPSIPKHSSYEQYV. The CDR3 DNA sequence: TGCGCCAGCAGTCCCTCCATCCCCAAACACAGTTCCTACGAGCAGTACGTC. The chain couples TRBV23-1 to TRBJ2-7, with D unclear. Being an ORF, TRBV23-1 has a function that is uncertain. Trimming removed 4 bases at V and 1 base at J, with 20 bases between. The CDR3 has 17 residues.